This T cell receptor beta chain was recovered during a study of a mutant IDH1 vaccine in newly diagnosed glioma. Study-level information: Before enrollment, the patients had been treated with radiotherapy alone, temozolomide alone, or both together. Most of them had received both.

Germline V gene data show CDR1 as SGDLS and CDR2 as YYNGEE. The CDR3 contains 14 residues. Deletions cut 2 bases from V and 2 bases from J, with 10 bases between. Profiling relied on immunoSEQ multiplex PCR, and the TCRdb table lists in-frame clones only, not all of them. The sample includes roughly 60,000 clones, around 83% of them seen just once. Time point specified: week 23, last vaccination. Vaccination used 300 ug of mutant IDH1 20-mer peptide per dose, with topical imiquimod. Donor tumors were new WHO grade 3 or 4 IDH1-mutant, ATRX-lost astrocytomas. Notes on this clone: The antigen remains undetermined.

General study results and limits: Changes in top peripheral clonotypes did not appear linked to pseudoprogression.

This TCR derives from a man younger than 40 with glioma. This rearrangement joins TRBV9 to TRBJ2-5; D may correspond to TRBD1 or TRBD2 (6 bases each). The material sequenced was PBMCs, taken from a glioma patient whose treatment included an IDH1 peptide vaccine. DNA for the CDR3: TGTGCCAGCAGCGTCGGGGGCCATCAAGAGACCCAGTACTTC. Translating gives CASSVGGHQETQYF.